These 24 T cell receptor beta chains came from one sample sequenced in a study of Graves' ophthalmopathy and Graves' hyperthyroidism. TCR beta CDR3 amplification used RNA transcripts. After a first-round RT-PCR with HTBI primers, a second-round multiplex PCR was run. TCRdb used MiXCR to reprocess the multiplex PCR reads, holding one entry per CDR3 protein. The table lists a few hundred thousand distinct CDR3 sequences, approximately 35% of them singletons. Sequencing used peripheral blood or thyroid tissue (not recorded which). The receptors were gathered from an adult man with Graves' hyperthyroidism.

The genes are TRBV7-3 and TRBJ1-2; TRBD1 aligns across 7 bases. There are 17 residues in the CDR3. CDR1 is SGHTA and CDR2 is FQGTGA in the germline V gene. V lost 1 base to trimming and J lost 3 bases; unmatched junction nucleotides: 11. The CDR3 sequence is CASSLSPGGQTYYGYTF. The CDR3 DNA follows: TGTGCCAGCAGCTTAAGCCCCGGGGGACAGACATACTATGGCTACACCTTC.

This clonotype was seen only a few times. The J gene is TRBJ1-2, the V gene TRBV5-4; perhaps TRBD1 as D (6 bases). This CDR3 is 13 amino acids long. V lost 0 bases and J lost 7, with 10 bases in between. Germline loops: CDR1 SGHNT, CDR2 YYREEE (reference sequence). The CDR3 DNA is TGTGCCAGCAGCTTGGTGGGGGGCTCTGGCTACACCTTC. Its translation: CASSLVGGSGYTF.

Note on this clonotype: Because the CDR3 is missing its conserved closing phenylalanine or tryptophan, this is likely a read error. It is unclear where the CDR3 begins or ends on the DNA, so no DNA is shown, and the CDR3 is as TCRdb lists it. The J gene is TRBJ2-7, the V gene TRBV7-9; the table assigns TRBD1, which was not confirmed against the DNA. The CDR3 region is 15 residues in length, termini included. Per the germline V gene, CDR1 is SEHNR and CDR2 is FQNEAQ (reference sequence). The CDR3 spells CASSLSKTGGRGPYY.

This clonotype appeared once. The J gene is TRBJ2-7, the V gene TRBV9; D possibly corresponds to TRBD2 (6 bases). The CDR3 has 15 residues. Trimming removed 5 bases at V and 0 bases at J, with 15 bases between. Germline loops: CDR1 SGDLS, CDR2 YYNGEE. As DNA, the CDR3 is TGTGCCAGCAGGCCCACCCTAGCGAGCTCCTACGAGCAGTACTTC. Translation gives CASRPTLASSYEQYF. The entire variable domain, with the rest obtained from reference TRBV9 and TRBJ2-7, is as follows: DSGVTQTPKHLITATGQRVTLRCSPRSGDLSVYWYQQSLDQGLQFLIQYYNGEERAKGNILERFSAQQFPDLHSELNLSSLELGDSALYFCASRPTLASSYEQYFGPGTRLTVT.

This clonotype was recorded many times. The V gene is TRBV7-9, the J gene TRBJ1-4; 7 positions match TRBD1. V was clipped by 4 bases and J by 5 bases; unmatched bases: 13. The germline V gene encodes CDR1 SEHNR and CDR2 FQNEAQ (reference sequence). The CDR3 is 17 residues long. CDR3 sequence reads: CASSYNRDSLPNEKLFF. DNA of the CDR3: TGTGCCAGCAGCTATAACCGGGACAGTCTACCGAATGAAAAACTGTTTTTT.

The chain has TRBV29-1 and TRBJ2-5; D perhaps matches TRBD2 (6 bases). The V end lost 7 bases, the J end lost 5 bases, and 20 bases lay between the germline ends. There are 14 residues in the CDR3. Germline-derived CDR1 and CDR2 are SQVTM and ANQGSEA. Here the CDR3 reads CSGGKGSGGETQYF. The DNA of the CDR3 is TGCAGCGGGGGGAAAGGCTCAGGAGGGGAGACCCAGTACTTC.

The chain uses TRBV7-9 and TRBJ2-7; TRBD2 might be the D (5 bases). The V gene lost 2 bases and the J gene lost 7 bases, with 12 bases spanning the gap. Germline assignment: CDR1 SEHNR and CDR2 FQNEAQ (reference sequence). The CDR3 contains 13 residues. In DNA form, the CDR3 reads TGTGCCAGCAGCTTATTCGGGGTGAAGGAGCAGTACTTC. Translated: CASSLFGVKEQYF.

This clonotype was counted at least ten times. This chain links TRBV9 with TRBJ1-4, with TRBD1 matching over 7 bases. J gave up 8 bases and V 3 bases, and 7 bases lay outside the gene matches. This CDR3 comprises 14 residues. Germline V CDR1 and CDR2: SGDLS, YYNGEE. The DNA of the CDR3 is TGTGCCAGCAGCGCGACAGGGACTGAAGAAAAACTGTTTTTT. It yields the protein CASSATGTEEKLFF.

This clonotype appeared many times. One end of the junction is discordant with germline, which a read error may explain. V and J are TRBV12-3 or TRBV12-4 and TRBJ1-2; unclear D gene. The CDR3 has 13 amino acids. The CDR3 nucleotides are TGTGCCAGCAGCTTAGGTCCTAACTATGGCTACACCTTC. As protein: CASSLGPNYGYTF.

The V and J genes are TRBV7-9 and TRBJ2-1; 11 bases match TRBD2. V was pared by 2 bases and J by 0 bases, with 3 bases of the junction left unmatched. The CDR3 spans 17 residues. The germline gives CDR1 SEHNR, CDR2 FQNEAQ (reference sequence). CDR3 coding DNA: TGTGCCAGCAGCTTAAGTGGGACTAGCGGCTCCTACAATGAGCAGTTCTTC. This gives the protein CASSLSGTSGSYNEQFF. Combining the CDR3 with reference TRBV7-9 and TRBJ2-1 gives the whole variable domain DTGVSQNPRHKITKRGQNVTFRCDPISEHNRLYWYRQTLGQGPEFLTYFQNEAQLEKSRLLSDRFSAERPKGSFSTLEIQRTEQGDSAMYLCASSLSGTSGSYNEQFFGPGTRLTVL.

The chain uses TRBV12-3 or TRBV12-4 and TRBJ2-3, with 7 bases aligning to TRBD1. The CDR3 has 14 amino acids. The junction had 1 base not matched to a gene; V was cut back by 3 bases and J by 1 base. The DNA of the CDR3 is TGTGCCAGCAGTTTGGACAGGCGCACAGATACGCAGTATTTT. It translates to CASSLDRRTDTQYF.

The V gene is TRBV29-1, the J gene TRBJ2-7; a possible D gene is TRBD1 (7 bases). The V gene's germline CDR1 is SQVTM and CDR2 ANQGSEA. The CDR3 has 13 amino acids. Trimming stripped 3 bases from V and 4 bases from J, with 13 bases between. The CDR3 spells CSVEAQGRYEQYF. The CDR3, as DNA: TGCAGCGTTGAGGCACAGGGGAGGTACGAGCAGTACTTC.

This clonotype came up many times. Written as DNA, the CDR3 is TGTGCCATCCTCGAGGGCGGGTCTAGGTATGGCTACACCTTC. Its translation is CAILEGGSRYGYTF. The chain combines TRBV10-3 with TRBJ1-2; D gene uncertain. The V and J ends lost 8 bases and 5 bases respectively, with 18 bases between them. This CDR3 is 14 amino acids long. CDR1 and CDR2 from the germline V gene are ENHRY and SYGVKD.

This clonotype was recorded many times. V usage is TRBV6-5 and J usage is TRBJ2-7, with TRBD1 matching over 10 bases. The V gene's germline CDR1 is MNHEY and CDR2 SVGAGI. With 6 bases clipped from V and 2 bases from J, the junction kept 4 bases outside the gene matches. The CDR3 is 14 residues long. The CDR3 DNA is TGTGCCAGCAGACCGGGACAGGGGCCCTACGAGCAGTACTTC. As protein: CASRPGQGPYEQYF.

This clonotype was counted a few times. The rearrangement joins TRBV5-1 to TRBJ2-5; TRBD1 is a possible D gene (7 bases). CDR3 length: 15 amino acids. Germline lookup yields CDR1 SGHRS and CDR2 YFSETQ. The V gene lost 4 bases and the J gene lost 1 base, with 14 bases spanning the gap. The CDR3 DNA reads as TGCGCCAGCAGCCCTGGGGGGACAGTCCAAGAGACCCAGTACTTC. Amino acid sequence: CASSPGGTVQETQYF.

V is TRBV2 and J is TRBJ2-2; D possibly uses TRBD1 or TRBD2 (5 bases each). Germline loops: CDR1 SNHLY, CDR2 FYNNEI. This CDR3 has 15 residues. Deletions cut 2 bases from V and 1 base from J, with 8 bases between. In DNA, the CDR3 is TGTGCCAGCAGTGAATGGGGGTTGAACACCGGGGAGCTGTTTTTT. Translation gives CASSEWGLNTGELFF.

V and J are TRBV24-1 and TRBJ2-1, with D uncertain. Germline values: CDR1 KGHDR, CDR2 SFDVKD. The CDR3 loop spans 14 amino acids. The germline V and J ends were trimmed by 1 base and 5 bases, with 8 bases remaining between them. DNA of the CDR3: TGTGCCACCAGTGATTTTAGAGGTAACAATGAGCAGTTCTTC. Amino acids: CATSDFRGNNEQFF.

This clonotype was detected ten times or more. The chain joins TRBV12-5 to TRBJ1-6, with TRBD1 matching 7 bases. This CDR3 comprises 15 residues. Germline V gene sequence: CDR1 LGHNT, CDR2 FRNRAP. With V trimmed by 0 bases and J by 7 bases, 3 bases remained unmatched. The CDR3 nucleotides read TGTGCTAGTGGTTTGGTGTCCAGGGGGAATTCACCCCTCCACTTT. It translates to CASGLVSRGNSPLHF. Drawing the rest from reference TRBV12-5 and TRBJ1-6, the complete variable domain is DARVTQTPRHKVTEMGQEVTMRCQPILGHNTVFWYRQTMMQGLELLAYFRNRAPLDDSGMPKDRFSAEMPDATLATLKIQPSEPRDSAVYFCASGLVSRGNSPLHFGNGTRLTVT.

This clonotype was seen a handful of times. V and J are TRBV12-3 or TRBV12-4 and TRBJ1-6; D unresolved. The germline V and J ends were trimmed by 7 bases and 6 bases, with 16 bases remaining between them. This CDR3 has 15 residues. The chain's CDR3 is CASTAERSGNSPLHF. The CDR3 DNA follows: TGTGCCAGCACGGCGGAGAGATCGGGTAATTCACCCCTCCACTTT.

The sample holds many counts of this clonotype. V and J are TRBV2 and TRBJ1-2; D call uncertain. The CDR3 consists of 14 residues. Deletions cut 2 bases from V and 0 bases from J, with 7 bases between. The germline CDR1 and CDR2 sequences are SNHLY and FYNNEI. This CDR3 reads CASSERSANYGYTF. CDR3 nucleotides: TGTGCCAGCAGTGAACGGTCCGCTAACTATGGCTACACCTTC.

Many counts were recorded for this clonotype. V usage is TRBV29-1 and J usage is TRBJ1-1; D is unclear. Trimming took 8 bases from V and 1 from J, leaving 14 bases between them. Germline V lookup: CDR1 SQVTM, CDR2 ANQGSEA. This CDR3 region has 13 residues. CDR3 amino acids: CSSTGNGNTEAFF. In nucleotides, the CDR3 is TGCAGCAGTACGGGTAACGGGAACACTGAAGCTTTCTTT.

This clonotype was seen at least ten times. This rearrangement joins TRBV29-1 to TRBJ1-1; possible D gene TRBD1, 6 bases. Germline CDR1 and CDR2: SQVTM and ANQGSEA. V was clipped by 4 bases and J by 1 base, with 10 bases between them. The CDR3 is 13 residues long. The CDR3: CSVADRANTEAFF. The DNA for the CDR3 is TGCAGCGTTGCGGACAGAGCGAACACTGAAGCTTTCTTT.

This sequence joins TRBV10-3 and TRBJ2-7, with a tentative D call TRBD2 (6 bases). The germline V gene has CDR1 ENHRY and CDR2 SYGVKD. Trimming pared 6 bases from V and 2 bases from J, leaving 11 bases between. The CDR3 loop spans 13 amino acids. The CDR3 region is CAIRRDGPYEQYF. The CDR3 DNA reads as TGTGCCATCAGGCGGGACGGCCCCTACGAGCAGTACTTC.

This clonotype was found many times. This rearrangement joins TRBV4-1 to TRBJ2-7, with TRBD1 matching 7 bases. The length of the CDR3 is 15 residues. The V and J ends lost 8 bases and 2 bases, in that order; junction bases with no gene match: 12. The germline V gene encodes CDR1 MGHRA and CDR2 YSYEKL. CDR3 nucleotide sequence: TGCGCCAGCTCAACTGCCGGGACAGTGACCTACGAGCAGTACTTC. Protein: CASSTAGTVTYEQYF.